Detailed here is one T cell receptor beta chain. V trimming: 1 base; J trimming: 6 bases; junction bases outside the gene matches: 8. Germline CDR1 reads KGHSH; CDR2 reads LQKENI. CDR3 size: 16 residues. TCRdb keeps only in-frame clones here, not all; method: immunoSEQ multiplex PCR. The repertoire holds roughly 1,500,000 clones, about 98.5% seen once, with roughly 0.36% in the top ten. This sample stems from a study of shared clonotypes between healthy human individuals. The origin of this receptor is a man younger than 40 in good health. Sample: naive CD4+ T cells sorted from blood. The subset was: CD45RA+ positively selected. The chain links TRBV18 to TRBJ1-5; 8 bases fit TRBD1. The CDR3 DNA follows: TGTGCCAGCTCACCACTTGGACAGGGAGGGGGTCAGCCCCAGCATTTT. Amino acid sequence: CASSPLGQGGGQPQHF.